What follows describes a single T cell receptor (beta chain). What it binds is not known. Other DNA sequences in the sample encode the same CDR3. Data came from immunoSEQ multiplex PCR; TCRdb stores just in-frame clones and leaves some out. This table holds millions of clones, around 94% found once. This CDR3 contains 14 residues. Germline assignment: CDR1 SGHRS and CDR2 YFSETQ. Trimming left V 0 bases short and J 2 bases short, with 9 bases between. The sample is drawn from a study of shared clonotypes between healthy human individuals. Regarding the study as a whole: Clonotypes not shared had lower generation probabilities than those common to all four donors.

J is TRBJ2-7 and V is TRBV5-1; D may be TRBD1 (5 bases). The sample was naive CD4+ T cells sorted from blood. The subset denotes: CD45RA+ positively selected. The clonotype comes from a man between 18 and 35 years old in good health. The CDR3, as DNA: TGCGCCAGCAGCTTGGTCCCAGGGCCCTACGAGCAGTACTTC. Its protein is CASSLVPGPYEQYF.